This T cell receptor beta chain emerged from a study of blood T cell repertoires in COVID-19. Germline V gene data show CDR1 as KGHSH and CDR2 as LQKENI. V was clipped by 3 bases and J by 1 base, with 12 bases between them. The CDR3 length is 15 residues. Here immunoSEQ multiplex PCR was the method, and the copy in TCRdb shows in-frame clones only, minus some. The sample has 170,000 or so clones, over 75% seen once. This clone was seen once. This TCR came from a woman in her seventies with acute or convalescent COVID-19. This sequence joins TRBV18 and TRBJ1-2; possibly TRBD1 for D (6 bases). The specimen was peripheral blood. CDR3 sequence: CASSPDSEYNYGYTF. CDR3 nucleotides: TGTGCCAGCTCACCGGACAGTGAATATAACTATGGCTACACCTTC.